The subject of this entry is one TCR beta chain. The data are from a study of T cells in localized non-small cell lung cancer. V lost 2 bases to trimming and J lost 12 bases, with 12 bases between them. The CDR3 is 12 residues long. Germline CDR1 and CDR2: SGHRS and YFSETQ. Repertoires were generated with immunoSEQ multiplex PCR, while TCRdb's copy carries only in-frame clones and drops some. The repertoire holds roughly 50,000 clones, around four fifths seen once, with around 20% in the top ten. The rearrangement uses TRBV5-1 and TRBJ2-1; D is unclear. Sample: peripheral blood, taken before any cancer treatment. The origin of this receptor is a female donor of 60 years or more with stage II squamous cell lung carcinoma. Here the CDR3 reads CASSFDNGLQFF. CDR3 DNA: TGCGCCAGCAGCTTTGACAACGGGCTGCAGTTCTTC.